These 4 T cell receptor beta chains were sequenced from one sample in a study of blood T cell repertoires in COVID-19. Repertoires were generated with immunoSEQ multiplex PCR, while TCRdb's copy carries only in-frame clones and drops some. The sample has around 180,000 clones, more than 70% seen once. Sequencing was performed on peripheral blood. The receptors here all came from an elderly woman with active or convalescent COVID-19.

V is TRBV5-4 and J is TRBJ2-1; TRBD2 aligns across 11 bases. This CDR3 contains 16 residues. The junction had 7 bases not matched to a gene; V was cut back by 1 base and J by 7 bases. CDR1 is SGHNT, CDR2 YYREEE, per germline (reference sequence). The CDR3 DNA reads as TGTGCCAGCAGCTTGAAATTAGCGGGAGGGGGGAATGAGCAGTTCTTC. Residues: CASSLKLAGGGNEQFF.

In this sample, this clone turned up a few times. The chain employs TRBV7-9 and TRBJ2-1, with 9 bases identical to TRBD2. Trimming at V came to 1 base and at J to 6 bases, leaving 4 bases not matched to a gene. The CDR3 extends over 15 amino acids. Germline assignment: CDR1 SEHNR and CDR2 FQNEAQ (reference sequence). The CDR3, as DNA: TGTGCCAGCAGCTTAGTACCGGGACTAGCCAATGAGCAGTTCTTC. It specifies CASSLVPGLANEQFF.

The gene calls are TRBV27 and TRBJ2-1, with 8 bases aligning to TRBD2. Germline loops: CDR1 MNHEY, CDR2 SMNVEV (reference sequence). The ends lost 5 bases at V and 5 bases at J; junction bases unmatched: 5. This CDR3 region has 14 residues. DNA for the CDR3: TGTGCCAGCAGTGGCGGGAGGTTTGACAATGAGCAGTTCTTC. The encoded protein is CASSGGRFDNEQFF.

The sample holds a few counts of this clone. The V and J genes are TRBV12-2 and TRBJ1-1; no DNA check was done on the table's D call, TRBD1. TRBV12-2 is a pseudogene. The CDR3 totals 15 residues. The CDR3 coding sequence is TGTGCAAGTCGCTTGACACAGGGGGCGCTCACTGAAGCTTTCTTT. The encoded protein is CASRLTQGALTEAFF.